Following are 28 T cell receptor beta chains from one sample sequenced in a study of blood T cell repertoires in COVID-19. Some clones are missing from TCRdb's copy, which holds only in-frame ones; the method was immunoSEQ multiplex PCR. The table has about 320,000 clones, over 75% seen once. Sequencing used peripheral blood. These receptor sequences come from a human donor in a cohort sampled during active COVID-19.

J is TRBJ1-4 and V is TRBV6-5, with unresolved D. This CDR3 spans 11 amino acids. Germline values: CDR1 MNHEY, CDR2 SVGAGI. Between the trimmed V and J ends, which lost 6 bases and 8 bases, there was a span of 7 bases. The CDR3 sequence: CASSPREKLFF. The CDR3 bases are TGTGCCAGCAGCCCCAGGGAAAAACTGTTTTTT.

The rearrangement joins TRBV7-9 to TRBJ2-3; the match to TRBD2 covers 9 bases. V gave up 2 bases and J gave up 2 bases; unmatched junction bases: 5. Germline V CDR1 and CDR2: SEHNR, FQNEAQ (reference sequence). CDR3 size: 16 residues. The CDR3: CASSLLQRGDTDTQYF. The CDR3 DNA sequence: TGTGCCAGCAGCTTACTTCAGCGGGGGGACACAGATACGCAGTATTTT.

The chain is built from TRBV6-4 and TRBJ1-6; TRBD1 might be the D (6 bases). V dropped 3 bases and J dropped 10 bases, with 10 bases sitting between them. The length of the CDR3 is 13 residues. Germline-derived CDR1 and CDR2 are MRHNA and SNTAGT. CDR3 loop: CASSETGSSPLHF. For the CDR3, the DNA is TGTGCCAGCAGTGAGACAGGTTCCTCACCCCTCCACTTT.

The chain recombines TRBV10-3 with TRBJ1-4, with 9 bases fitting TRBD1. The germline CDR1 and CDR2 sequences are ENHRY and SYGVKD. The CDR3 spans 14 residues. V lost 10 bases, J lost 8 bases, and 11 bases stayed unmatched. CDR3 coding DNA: TGTGCCACCCTACCGGGACAGGGCGGGGAAAAACTGTTTTTT. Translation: CATLPGQGGEKLFF.

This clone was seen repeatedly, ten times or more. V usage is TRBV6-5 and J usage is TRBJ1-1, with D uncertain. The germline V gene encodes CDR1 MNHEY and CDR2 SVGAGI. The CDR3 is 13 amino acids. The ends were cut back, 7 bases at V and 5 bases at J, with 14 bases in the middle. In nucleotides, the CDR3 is TGTGCCAGCACGACTGATTCGGGTACTGAAGCTTTCTTT. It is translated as CASTTDSGTEAFF.

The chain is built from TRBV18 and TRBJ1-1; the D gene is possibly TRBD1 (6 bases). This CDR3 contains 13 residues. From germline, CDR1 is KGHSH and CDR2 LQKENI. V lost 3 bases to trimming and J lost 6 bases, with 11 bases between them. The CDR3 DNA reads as TGTGCCAGCTCACCGGCAGGGGACGCTGAAGCTTTCTTT. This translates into CASSPAGDAEAFF.

The CDR3 DNA reads as TGTGCCAGCACAAAAGGGACAGGGAATGGCTACACCTTC. Translating it yields CASTKGTGNGYTF. V and J are TRBV12-3 or TRBV12-4 and TRBJ1-2; 9 bases line up with TRBD1. There are 13 residues in the CDR3. V trimming: 7 bases; J trimming: 6 bases; junction bases outside the gene matches: 6.

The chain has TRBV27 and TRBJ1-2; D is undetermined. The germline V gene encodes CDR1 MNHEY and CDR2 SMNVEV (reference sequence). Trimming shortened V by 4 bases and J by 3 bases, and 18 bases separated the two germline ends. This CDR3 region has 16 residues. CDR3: CASSSAETGRHYGYTF. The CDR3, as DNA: TGTGCCAGCAGTTCAGCGGAAACCGGACGGCACTATGGCTACACCTTC.

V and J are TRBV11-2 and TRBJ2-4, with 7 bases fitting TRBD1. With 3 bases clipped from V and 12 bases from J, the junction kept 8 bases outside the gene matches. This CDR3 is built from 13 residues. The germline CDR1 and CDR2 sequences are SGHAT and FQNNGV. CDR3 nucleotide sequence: TGTGCCAGCAGCTTGCCGGGACAGAGAAATCAGTACTTC. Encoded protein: CASSLPGQRNQYF.

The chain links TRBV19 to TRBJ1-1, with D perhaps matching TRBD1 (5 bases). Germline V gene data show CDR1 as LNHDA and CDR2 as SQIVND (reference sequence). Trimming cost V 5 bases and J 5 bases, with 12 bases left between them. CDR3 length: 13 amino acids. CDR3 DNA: TGTGCCAGTAGTCTATTAGGGGAAACTGAAGCTTTCTTT. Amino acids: CASSLLGETEAFF.

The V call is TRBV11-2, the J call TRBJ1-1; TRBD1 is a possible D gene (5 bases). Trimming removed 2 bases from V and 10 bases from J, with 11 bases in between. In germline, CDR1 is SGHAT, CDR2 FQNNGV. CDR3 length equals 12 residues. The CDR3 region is CASSLSDGGAFF. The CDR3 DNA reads TGTGCCAGCAGCTTAAGCGACGGGGGAGCTTTCTTT.

CDR3 residues: CASRDRTETQYF. The DNA for the CDR3 is TGCGCCAGCAGGGACAGAACAGAGACCCAGTACTTC. The chain carries TRBV5-1 and TRBJ2-5; the D gene is possibly TRBD1 (6 bases). V lost 5 bases, J lost 4 bases, and 9 bases lay in between. The germline CDR1 and CDR2 sequences are SGHRS and YFSETQ. The CDR3 contains 12 residues.

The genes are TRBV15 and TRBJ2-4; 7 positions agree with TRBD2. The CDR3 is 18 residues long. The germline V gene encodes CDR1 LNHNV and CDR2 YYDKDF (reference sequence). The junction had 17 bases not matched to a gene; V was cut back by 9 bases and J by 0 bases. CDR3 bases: TGTGCCACTCGACCGGGACTAATAGGTGCCAAAGCCAAAAACATTCAGTACTTC. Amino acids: CATRPGLIGAKAKNIQYF.

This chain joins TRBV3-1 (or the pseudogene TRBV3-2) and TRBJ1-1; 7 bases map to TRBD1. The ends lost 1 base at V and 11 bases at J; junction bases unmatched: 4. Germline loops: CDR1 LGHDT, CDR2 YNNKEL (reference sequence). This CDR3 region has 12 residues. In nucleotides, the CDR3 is TGTGCCAGCAGCCAAGGGACAGGTGGTGCTTTCTTT. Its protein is CASSQGTGGAFF.

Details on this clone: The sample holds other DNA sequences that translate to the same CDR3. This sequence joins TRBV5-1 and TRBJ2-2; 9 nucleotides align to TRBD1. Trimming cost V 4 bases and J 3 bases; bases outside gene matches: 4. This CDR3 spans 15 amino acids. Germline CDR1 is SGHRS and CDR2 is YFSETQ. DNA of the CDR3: TGCGCCAGCAGCACGGGACAGGGTGACACCGGGGAGCTGTTTTTT. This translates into CASSTGQGDTGELFF.

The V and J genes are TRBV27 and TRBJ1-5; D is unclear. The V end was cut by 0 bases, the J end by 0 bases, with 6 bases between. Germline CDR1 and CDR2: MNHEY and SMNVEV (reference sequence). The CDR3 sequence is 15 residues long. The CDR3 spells CASSLSPYSNQPQHF. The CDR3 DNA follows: TGTGCCAGCAGTTTATCCCCTTATAGCAATCAGCCCCAGCATTTT.

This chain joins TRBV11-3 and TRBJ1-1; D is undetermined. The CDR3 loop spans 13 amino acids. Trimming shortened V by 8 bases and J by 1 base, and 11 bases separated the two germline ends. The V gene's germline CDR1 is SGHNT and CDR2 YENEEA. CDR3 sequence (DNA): TGTGCCAGCTCGATTGGAGGGAACACTGAAGCTTTCTTT. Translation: CASSIGGNTEAFF.

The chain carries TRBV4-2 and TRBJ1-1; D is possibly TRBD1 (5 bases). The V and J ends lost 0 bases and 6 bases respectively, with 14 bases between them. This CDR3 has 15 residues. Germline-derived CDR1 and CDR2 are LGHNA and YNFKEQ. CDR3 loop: CASSQDLQGYAEAFF. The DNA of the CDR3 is TGTGCCAGCAGCCAAGATCTCCAGGGTTATGCTGAAGCTTTCTTT.

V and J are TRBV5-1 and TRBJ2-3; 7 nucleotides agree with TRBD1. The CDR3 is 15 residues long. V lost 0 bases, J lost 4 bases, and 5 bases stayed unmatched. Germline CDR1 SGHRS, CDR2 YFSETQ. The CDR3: CASSLGGGPSDTQYF. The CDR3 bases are TGCGCCAGCAGCTTGGGAGGGGGCCCCTCAGATACGCAGTATTTT.

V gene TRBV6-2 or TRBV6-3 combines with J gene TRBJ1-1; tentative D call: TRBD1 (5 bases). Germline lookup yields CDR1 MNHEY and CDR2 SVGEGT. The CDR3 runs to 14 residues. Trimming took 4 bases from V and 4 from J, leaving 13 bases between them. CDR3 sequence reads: CASSSMTETTEAFF. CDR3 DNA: TGTGCCAGCAGTTCTATGACAGAGACCACTGAAGCTTTCTTT.

CDR3 region: CASGQVQGNSPLHF. The CDR3, as DNA: TGTGCCAGCGGACAGGTACAGGGGAATTCACCCCTCCACTTT. V is TRBV18 and J is TRBJ1-6; 7 positions agree with TRBD1. J gave up 7 bases and V 8 bases, and 8 bases lay outside the gene matches. The CDR3 contains 14 residues. Germline V gene sequence: CDR1 KGHSH, CDR2 LQKENI.

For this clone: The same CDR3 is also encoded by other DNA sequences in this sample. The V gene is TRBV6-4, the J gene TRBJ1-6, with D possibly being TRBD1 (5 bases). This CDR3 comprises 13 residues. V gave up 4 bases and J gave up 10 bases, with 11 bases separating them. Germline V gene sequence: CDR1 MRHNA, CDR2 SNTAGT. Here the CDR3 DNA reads TGTGCCAGCAGTGTAGGGGTTGGCTCACCCCTCCACTTT. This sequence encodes CASSVGVGSPLHF.

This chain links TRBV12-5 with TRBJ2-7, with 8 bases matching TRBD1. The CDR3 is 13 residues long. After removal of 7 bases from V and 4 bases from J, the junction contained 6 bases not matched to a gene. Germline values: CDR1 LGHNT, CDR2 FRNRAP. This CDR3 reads CASAGQGGYEQYF. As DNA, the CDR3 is TGTGCTAGTGCCGGACAGGGTGGTTACGAGCAGTACTTC.

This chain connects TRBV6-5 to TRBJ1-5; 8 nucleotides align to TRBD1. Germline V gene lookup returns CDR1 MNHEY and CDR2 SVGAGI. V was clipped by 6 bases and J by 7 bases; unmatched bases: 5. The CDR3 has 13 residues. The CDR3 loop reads CASSRQGRQPQHF. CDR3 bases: TGTGCCAGCAGCCGACAGGGGAGGCAGCCCCAGCATTTT.

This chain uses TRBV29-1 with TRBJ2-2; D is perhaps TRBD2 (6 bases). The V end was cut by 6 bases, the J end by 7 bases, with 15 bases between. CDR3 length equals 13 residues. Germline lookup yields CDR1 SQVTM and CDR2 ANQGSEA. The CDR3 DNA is TGCAGCGTCGGGACGGGGGATGGCGGGGAGCTGTTTTTT. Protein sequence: CSVGTGDGGELFF.

The DNA for the CDR3 is TGTGCCAGCAGCTTACAGATTTATACTGAAGCTTTCTTT. Translation: CASSLQIYTEAFF. V gene TRBV7-2 combines with J gene TRBJ1-1; D uncertain. CDR3 length: 13 amino acids. Germline V gives CDR1 SGHTA, CDR2 FQGNSA. V lost 2 bases to trimming and J lost 5 bases, with 9 bases between them.

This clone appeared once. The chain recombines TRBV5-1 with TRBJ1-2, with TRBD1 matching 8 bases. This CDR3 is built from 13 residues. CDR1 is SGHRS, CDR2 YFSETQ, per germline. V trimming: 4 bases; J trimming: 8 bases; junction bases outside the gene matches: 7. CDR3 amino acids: CASSGTGNGGYTF. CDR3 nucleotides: TGCGCCAGCAGCGGGACAGGTAACGGCGGCTACACCTTC.

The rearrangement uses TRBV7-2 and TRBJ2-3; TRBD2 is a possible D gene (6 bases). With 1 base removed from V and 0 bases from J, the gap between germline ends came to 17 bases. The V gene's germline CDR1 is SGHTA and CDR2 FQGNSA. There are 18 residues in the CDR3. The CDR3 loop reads CASSLGSGAGSSTDTQYF. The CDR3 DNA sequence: TGTGCCAGCAGCTTAGGGAGTGGGGCGGGGTCAAGCACAGATACGCAGTATTTT.